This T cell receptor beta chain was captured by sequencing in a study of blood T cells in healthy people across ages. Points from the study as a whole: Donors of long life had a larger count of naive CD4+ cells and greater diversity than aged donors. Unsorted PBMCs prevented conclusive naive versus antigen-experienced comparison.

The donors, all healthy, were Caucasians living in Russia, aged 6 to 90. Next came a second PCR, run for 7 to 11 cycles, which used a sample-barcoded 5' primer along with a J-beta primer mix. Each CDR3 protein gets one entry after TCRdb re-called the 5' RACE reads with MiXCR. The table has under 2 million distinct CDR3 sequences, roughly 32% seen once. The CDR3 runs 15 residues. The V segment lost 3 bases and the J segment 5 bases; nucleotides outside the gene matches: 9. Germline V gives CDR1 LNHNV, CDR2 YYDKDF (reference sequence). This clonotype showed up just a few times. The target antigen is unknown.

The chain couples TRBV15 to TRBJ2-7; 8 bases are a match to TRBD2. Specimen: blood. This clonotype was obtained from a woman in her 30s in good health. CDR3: CATSSGGALSDEQYF. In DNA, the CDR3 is TGTGCCACCAGCAGCGGGGGGGCCTTGTCCGACGAGCAGTACTTC.